This entry is about one T cell receptor beta chain. Germline CDR1 reads MDHEN; CDR2 reads SYDVKM. Losses at the gene ends were 1 base for V and 4 bases for J; bases not matched to a gene: 12. This CDR3 comprises 17 residues. Per the original methods: Amplification of reference gene primers provided the estimated nucleated cell counts. Profiling relied on immunoSEQ multiplex PCR, and the TCRdb table lists in-frame clones only, not all of them. The DNA gave D and trimming, while V, J and clone size come from that table. This sample has about 88,000 clones, with 90% found just once. This sample stems from a study of blood T cell repertoires in COVID-19. Study overall: The cDNA or gDNA used as material had been derived from T cells, B-cell-depleted T cells, or PBMCs.

The rearrangement links TRBV28 to TRBJ2-5; 7 positions match TRBD2. This clonotype was obtained from a man in his late teens or twenties with COVID-19, enrolled during active disease. The specimen sequenced was peripheral blood. CDR3 in amino acids: CASSLFRFPGGLETQYF. The CDR3 bases are TGTGCCAGCAGTTTATTCAGGTTCCCGGGAGGATTAGAGACCCAGTACTTC.